This T cell receptor beta chain was profiled in a study of Ad26.COV2.S vaccination and SARS-CoV-2 variants. Study-wide context: Enrollment placed the donor in the COV1001 Ad26.COV2.S trial arm. The authors gave Ad26.COV2.S intramuscularly, either once or twice 56 days apart. Study-wide findings and caveats: Individuals receiving vaccine had higher spike-specific TCR breadth than placebo recipients did.

Treatment indicated: around 19 received Ad26.COV2.S at low or high dose, single or two shots; 5 received placebo; per-sample allocation not given. Vaccine and placebo recipients were sampled on day 63 after the first injection. This CDR3 spans 16 amino acids. Trimming took 2 bases from V and 5 from J; bases not matched to a gene: 6. Germline CDR1 MNHEY, CDR2 SVGAGI. Notes on this clone: What it binds is not known.

Only in-frame clones appear in the TCRdb table, and some are missing; sequencing was by immunoSEQ multiplex PCR. The sample includes under 500,000 clones, 92% of them seen just once. The clonotype was recovered from a person aged 18-65 years who received the Ad26.COV2.S COVID-19 vaccine or a placebo. The sequenced sample was peripheral blood, obtained in a trial of Ad26.COV2.S vaccine versus placebo. The rearrangement joins TRBV6-5 to TRBJ1-6; 7 nucleotides line up with TRBD1. The DNA for the CDR3 is TGTGCCAGCAGTTACCAGACAGGGAGGAATAATTCACCCCTCCACTTT. Its protein is CASSYQTGRNNSPLHF.